One and the same sample provided the 23 T cell receptor beta chains below, sequenced in a study of shared T cell receptors in the human thymus. Profiled with immunoSEQ multiplex PCR; TCRdb holds only in-frame clones, not every one. Here the sample spans 700,000 or so clones, 80% to 90% being singletons. Separately, the same data were catalogued under a study of human thymus T cells.

Sequencing used thymocytes. The receptor set was obtained from a girl in the first two years of life with a congenital heart defect.

The rearrangement links TRBV29-1 to TRBJ2-7, with D perhaps TRBD1 (6 bases). Trimming pared 4 bases from V and 2 bases from J, leaving 27 bases between. The CDR3 contains 18 residues. Germline V gene lookup returns CDR1 SQVTM and CDR2 ANQGSEA. This CDR3 is CSVAVGQGPHNLTYEQYF. CDR3 in DNA: TGCAGCGTTGCCGTAGGCCAGGGGCCCCACAACTTAACCTACGAGCAGTACTTC.

The chain uses TRBV4-1 and TRBJ1-1; 7 positions agree with TRBD1. The germline CDR1 and CDR2 sequences are MGHRA and YSYEKL. V lost 1 base and J lost 1; bases outside the gene matches: 9. This CDR3 has 17 residues. This CDR3 reads CASSQGRTGTANTEAFF. The CDR3 DNA reads TGCGCCAGCAGCCAAGGGAGGACCGGGACAGCGAACACTGAAGCTTTCTTT.

This chain's CDR3 is CASSGDQDNEQFF. DNA of the CDR3: TGCGCCAGCAGTGGAGACCAGGACAATGAGCAGTTCTTC. The chain combines TRBV10-2 with TRBJ2-1; D remains unclear. The CDR3 runs to 13 residues. CDR1 is WSHSY and CDR2 is SAAADI in the germline V gene. V was pared by 4 bases and J by 5 bases, with 9 bases between.

V gene TRBV19 combines with J gene TRBJ2-7; TRBD2 is a possible D gene (6 bases). The V end was cut by 8 bases, the J end by 0 bases, with 11 bases between. Germline CDR1 LNHDA, CDR2 SQIVND (reference sequence). This CDR3 has 13 residues. The CDR3 region is CASAGRPSYEQYF. The CDR3, as DNA: TGTGCCAGTGCGGGACGGCCCTCCTACGAGCAGTACTTC. Supplemented by reference TRBV19 and TRBJ2-7, the full variable domain reads DGGITQSPKYLFRKEGQNVTLSCEQNLNHDAMYWYRQDPGQGLRLIYYSQIVNDFQKGDIAEGYSVSREKKESFPLTVTSAQKNPTAFYLCASAGRPSYEQYFGPGTRLTVT.

This sequence joins TRBV7-2 and TRBJ1-5; a weak D match, TRBD1 (6 bases). This CDR3 contains 16 residues. Germline V lookup: CDR1 SGHTA, CDR2 FQGNSA. Trimming removed 1 base at V and 7 bases at J, with 17 bases between. This chain's CDR3 is CASSLVVGARRQPQHF. The CDR3 nucleotides are TGTGCCAGCAGCTTAGTCGTGGGGGCGCGGCGACAGCCCCAGCATTTT.

The rearrangement links TRBV5-4 to TRBJ1-2; the D gene is possibly TRBD1 (6 bases). The germline gives CDR1 SGHNT, CDR2 YYREEE (reference sequence). Deletions cut 1 base from V and 7 bases from J, with 14 bases between. The CDR3 covers 14 residues. The CDR3 protein is CASSLPAGEPGYTF. CDR3 DNA: TGTGCCAGCAGCTTGCCGGCAGGGGAACCTGGCTACACCTTC.

CDR3 region: CASSEGMAGAGETQYF. The CDR3 DNA reads as TGTGCCAGCAGTGAGGGTATGGCGGGGGCAGGGGAGACCCAGTACTTC. The chain is built from TRBV6-1 and TRBJ2-5; possible D gene TRBD2, 7 bases. The germline V gene has CDR1 MNHNS and CDR2 SASEGT. CDR3 length: 16 amino acids. Trimming removed 3 bases from V and 5 bases from J, with 19 bases in between.

This chain links TRBV5-1 with TRBJ2-1; 12 nucleotides agree with TRBD2. The CDR3 is made up of 16 amino acids. With 4 bases clipped from V and 9 bases from J, the junction kept 11 bases outside the gene matches. The germline V gene has CDR1 SGHRS and CDR2 YFSETQ. CDR3 loop: CASSGLLAGGAGEQFF. CDR3 nucleotides: TGCGCCAGCAGCGGACTTCTAGCGGGGGGGGCAGGTGAGCAGTTCTTC. The full variable domain, in which reference TRBV5-1 and TRBJ2-1 provide the parts outside the CDR3, is KAGVTQTPRYLIKTRGQQVTLSCSPISGHRSVSWYQQTPGQGLQFLFEYFSETQRNKGNFPGRFSGRQFSNSRSEMNVSTLELGDSALYLCASSGLLAGGAGEQFFGPGTRLTVL.

This chain uses TRBV27 with TRBJ1-5, with 9 bases lining up with TRBD1. CDR1 MNHEY and CDR2 SMNVEV come from the germline V gene (reference sequence). The CDR3 is 16 residues long. The V segment lost 3 bases and the J segment 5 bases; nucleotides outside the gene matches: 8. This CDR3 is CASSLRRDREDQPQHF. CDR3 in DNA: TGTGCCAGCAGTTTGCGCCGGGACAGGGAGGATCAGCCCCAGCATTTT.

CDR3 nucleotides: TGTGCCAGCAGTGGGGGGCTCGCCGGCTACGAGCAGTACTTC. Translating gives CASSGGLAGYEQYF. This chain uses TRBV2 with TRBJ2-7, with D tentatively TRBD1 (6 bases). Germline V gives CDR1 SNHLY, CDR2 FYNNEI. This CDR3 has 14 residues. V was pared by 4 bases and J by 3 bases, with 13 bases between.

The V gene is TRBV9, the J gene TRBJ2-1; maybe TRBD2 (5 bases). The CDR3 totals 15 residues. Germline-derived CDR1 and CDR2 are SGDLS and YYNGEE. V shed 3 bases and J shed 3 bases, with 13 bases lying between them. The CDR3 region has the DNA TGTGCCAGCAGCGATCCGGACGGACTCTACAATGAGCAGTTCTTC. Translating gives CASSDPDGLYNEQFF.

The chain combines TRBV6-5 with TRBJ2-7, with 7 bases that match TRBD1. This CDR3 spans 13 amino acids. V trimming: 6 bases; J trimming: 6 bases; junction bases outside the gene matches: 8. Germline CDR1 and CDR2: MNHEY and SVGAGI. In DNA, the CDR3 is TGTGCCAGCAGGCGCCGGAACAGGGGCGAGCAGTACTTC. It is translated as CASRRRNRGEQYF.

V and J are TRBV7-6 and TRBJ1-1; possibly TRBD1 for D (6 bases). Trimming took off 5 bases at V and 2 bases at J, with 36 bases between the two ends. This CDR3 is built from 22 residues. The germline gives CDR1 SGHVS, CDR2 FNYEAQ. The CDR3 sequence is CASSNNPLRGGHWVSGNTEAFF. The CDR3 nucleotides are TGTGCCAGCAGCAACAACCCCTTGCGGGGGGGCCACTGGGTTTCAGGAAACACTGAAGCTTTCTTT.

This clone was found once. V gene TRBV5-1 combines with J gene TRBJ2-1, with 8 nucleotides matching TRBD2. The CDR3 consists of 15 residues. The J segment lost 5 bases and the V segment lost 2 bases, leaving 6 bases of the junction unmatched. Germline CDR1 and CDR2: SGHRS and YFSETQ. The chain's CDR3 is CASSFSGDGDNEQFF. Here the CDR3 DNA reads TGCGCCAGCAGCTTTAGCGGGGATGGGGACAATGAGCAGTTCTTC. The full variable domain, rest sourced from reference TRBV5-1 and TRBJ2-1, is KAGVTQTPRYLIKTRGQQVTLSCSPISGHRSVSWYQQTPGQGLQFLFEYFSETQRNKGNFPGRFSGRQFSNSRSEMNVSTLELGDSALYLCASSFSGDGDNEQFFGPGTRLTVL.

The chain recombines TRBV10-3 with TRBJ1-3; D is unclear. The CDR3 extends over 15 amino acids. Looked up from germline, CDR1 is ENHRY and CDR2 is SYGVKD. Trimming cost V 6 bases and J 0 bases, with 12 bases left between them. The CDR3, as DNA: TGTGCCATCAGGGACGGACTGGGCTCTGGAAACACCATATATTTT. Amino acid sequence: CAIRDGLGSGNTIYF.

The CDR3 here is CASSTQGPHTEAFF. CDR3 DNA: TGTGCCAGTAGCACACAGGGACCCCACACTGAAGCTTTCTTT. The rearrangement joins TRBV19 to TRBJ1-1; D possibly corresponds to TRBD1 (6 bases). This CDR3 is 14 amino acids long. Trimming cost V 6 bases and J 3 bases, with 14 bases left between them. The germline gives CDR1 LNHDA, CDR2 SQIVND (reference sequence).

The V and J genes are TRBV29-1 and TRBJ1-1, with a tentative D call TRBD1 (6 bases). The germline V and J ends were trimmed by 5 bases and 0 bases, with 16 bases remaining between them. Germline CDR1 SQVTM, CDR2 ANQGSEA. This CDR3 has 15 amino acids. The CDR3 DNA reads as TGCAGCGTTTGGTCCTACAGGGAGATGAACACTGAAGCTTTCTTT. Encoded protein: CSVWSYREMNTEAFF.

This chain links TRBV29-1 with TRBJ1-2; 7 nucleotides align to TRBD1. CDR1 SQVTM and CDR2 ANQGSEA come from the germline V gene. J gave up 9 bases and V 4 bases, and 5 bases lay outside the gene matches. The CDR3 runs to 11 residues. The CDR3 DNA follows: TGCAGCGTTGTAGCAGGGGGGAGCTACACCTTC. Protein: CSVVAGGSYTF.

The CDR3 loop is CASSLEGNLYNEQFF. CDR3 in DNA: TGCGCCAGCAGCTTGGAGGGGAACCTCTACAATGAGCAGTTCTTC. The rearrangement uses TRBV5-1 and TRBJ2-1; D is perhaps TRBD1 (5 bases). The V gene's germline CDR1 is SGHRS and CDR2 YFSETQ. The CDR3 length is 15 residues. V lost 0 bases to trimming and J lost 3 bases, with 10 bases between them.

This sequence joins TRBV5-6 and TRBJ1-4; 9 nucleotides line up with TRBD1. Germline lookup yields CDR1 SGHDT and CDR2 YYEEEE. Trimming removed 5 bases from V and 4 bases from J; junction bases left unmatched: 6. The CDR3 covers 15 residues. The CDR3 is CASRGQGAGNEKLFF. Written as DNA, the CDR3 is TGTGCCAGCAGGGGACAGGGCGCGGGTAATGAAAAACTGTTTTTT.

This chain joins TRBV4-1 and TRBJ1-2; 11 bases are shared with TRBD1. From germline, CDR1 is MGHRA and CDR2 YSYEKL. The V segment lost 3 bases and the J segment 6 bases; nucleotides outside the gene matches: 18. The CDR3 has 19 amino acids. CDR3 sequence reads: CASSHPGAGPGQGEDGYTF. The CDR3 DNA follows: TGCGCCAGCAGCCACCCCGGAGCGGGGCCGGGACAGGGGGAGGATGGCTACACCTTC.

V usage is TRBV6-1 and J usage is TRBJ2-7; D is possibly TRBD2 (5 bases). V was clipped by 1 base and J by 2 bases, with 18 bases between them. The germline V gene has CDR1 MNHNS and CDR2 SASEGT. The CDR3 extends over 17 amino acids. CDR3 in amino acids: CASSEGAEYGETYEQYF. In nucleotides, the CDR3 is TGTGCCAGCAGTGAAGGGGCAGAATATGGGGAGACCTACGAGCAGTACTTC.

This clone was recorded only once. V is TRBV10-3 and J is TRBJ2-5, with 14 positions matching TRBD2. The V and J ends lost 3 bases and 4 bases, in that order; junction bases with no gene match: 13. This CDR3 is 19 amino acids long. The germline V gene has CDR1 ENHRY and CDR2 SYGVKD. The CDR3 spells CAISDPGLAGVGRRETQYF. CDR3 nucleotide sequence: TGTGCCATCAGTGATCCGGGACTAGCGGGGGTGGGTCGACGAGAGACCCAGTACTTC.